The 22 T cell receptor beta chains below come from one sample, sequenced in a study of HIV-infected patients and healthy controls. Roughly three months, about 14 weeks, into antiretroviral therapy, follow-up blood was collected. All unsorted peripheral T cells were captured because whole blood was used without fractionation. Alpha and beta constant-region primers primed reverse transcription of about 500 ng RNA. Alpha and beta chain libraries were made separately by chain-specific third strand synthesis with multiplexing indices. One entry per CDR3 protein results from TCRdb running MiXCR on the 5' RACE reads. The sample contains thousands of distinct CDR3 sequences, over 7.5% of which appear only once. The input for sequencing was blood, taken during antiretroviral therapy. Receptors originate from an adult with HIV infection.

This clonotype counts as large (0.1 to 1%). The chain links TRBV3-1 to TRBJ2-1, with D perhaps TRBD2 (5 bases). CDR1 and CDR2 (germline): LGHDT, YNNKEL (reference sequence). This CDR3 spans 14 amino acids. Trimming took off 0 bases at V and 6 bases at J, with 9 bases between the two ends. The CDR3 loop is CASSQEDGLNEQFF. CDR3 nucleotides: TGTGCCAGCAGCCAAGAGGACGGACTCAATGAGCAGTTCTTC.

This clonotype was picked up a small number of times. The CDR3 bases are TGTGCCAGCAGCTTGCTGGGAACCGGGGAGCTGTTTTTT. Residues: CASSLLGTGELFF. This chain uses TRBV5-6 with TRBJ2-2; D is unresolved. CDR1 is SGHDT, CDR2 YYEEEE, per germline. V was trimmed by 1 base and J by 5 bases, leaving 6 bases between them. CDR3 length equals 13 residues.

This clonotype showed up many times. The chain couples TRBV20-1 to TRBJ1-4; 7 bases are shared with TRBD1. V gave up 3 bases and J gave up 8 bases; unmatched junction bases: 6. This CDR3 is built from 13 residues. CDR1 is DFQATT and CDR2 is SNEGSKA in the germline V gene (reference sequence). The CDR3 sequence: CSASQGVSEKLFF. CDR3 DNA sequence: TGCAGTGCTAGCCAGGGGGTTAGCGAAAAACTGTTTTTT.

In this sample, this clonotype turned up a few times. The chain recombines TRBV18 with TRBJ2-3; weak D call: TRBD2 (6 bases). Deletions cut 2 bases from V and 2 bases from J, with 11 bases between. The CDR3 totals 15 residues. The germline V gene has CDR1 KGHSH and CDR2 LQKENI. CDR3 amino acids: CASSPSGGYTDTQYF. The CDR3 DNA sequence: TGTGCCAGCTCACCATCCGGGGGATACACAGATACGCAGTATTTT.

This clonotype has ten or more counts. V gene TRBV5-4 combines with J gene TRBJ1-1; TRBD1 matches 7 bases. In germline, CDR1 is SGHNT, CDR2 YYREEE (reference sequence). V was clipped by 3 bases and J by 4 bases; unmatched bases: 6. This CDR3 comprises 14 residues. The CDR3 DNA sequence: TGTGCCAGCAGCTCTTCGACAGGGAGCACTGAAGCTTTCTTT. Its translation is CASSSSTGSTEAFF.

This clonotype was counted ten times or more. This rearrangement joins TRBV27 to TRBJ2-5, with D unresolved. Germline loops: CDR1 MNHEY, CDR2 SMNVEV (reference sequence). This CDR3 has 13 residues. V was pared by 0 bases and J by 7 bases, with 9 bases between. The CDR3 sequence: CASSLSGWGTQYF. CDR3 in DNA: TGTGCCAGCAGTTTATCTGGATGGGGGACCCAGTACTTC.

Only a few counts were recorded for this clonotype. This chain joins TRBV6-2 or TRBV6-3 and TRBJ2-1; 11 bases line up with TRBD2. V lost 8 bases to trimming and J lost 4 bases; unmatched junction nucleotides: 4. Germline V gene sequence: CDR1 MNHEY, CDR2 SVGEGT. The CDR3 is 14 residues long. The CDR3 region is CASRLAGPYNEQFF. DNA of the CDR3: TGTGCCAGCCGACTAGCGGGACCGTACAATGAGCAGTTCTTC.

This clonotype is termed medium-sized. The chain links TRBV4-1 to TRBJ1-3; weak D call: TRBD1 (5 bases). The V end was cut by 4 bases, the J end by 0 bases, with 13 bases between. Germline V gene sequence: CDR1 MGHRA, CDR2 YSYEKL. The CDR3 is 16 amino acids. This chain's CDR3 is CASSPHGGGSGNTIYF. The CDR3 DNA reads as TGCGCCAGCAGCCCCCACGGGGGTGGCTCTGGAAACACCATATATTTT.

By share, this clonotype ranks as medium-sized (0.01 to 0.1%). The chain uses TRBV12-3 or TRBV12-4 and TRBJ1-3, with no clear D. This CDR3 spans 15 amino acids. The V end was cut by 3 bases, the J end by 0 bases, with 9 bases between. The CDR3 loop reads CASSLAGTSGNTIYF. CDR3 in DNA: TGTGCCAGCAGTTTGGCAGGTACCTCTGGAAACACCATATATTTT.

This clonotype was picked up many times. The chain joins TRBV15 to TRBJ1-1; 7 nucleotides align to TRBD1. Losses at the gene ends were 5 bases for V and 6 bases for J; bases not matched to a gene: 15. Germline CDR1 reads LNHNV; CDR2 reads YYDKDF (reference sequence). The CDR3 has 16 amino acids. This CDR3 is CATSGRTGSVVAEAFF. The CDR3 nucleotides are TGTGCCACCAGCGGGAGGACAGGATCAGTGGTCGCTGAAGCTTTCTTT.

This clonotype was counted many times. The V gene is TRBV30, the J gene TRBJ2-7; D perhaps matches TRBD2 (5 bases). This CDR3 has 16 amino acids. The V end was cut by 2 bases, the J end by 9 bases, with 26 bases between. Germline V gene data show CDR1 as GTSNPN and CDR2 as SVGIG (reference sequence). CDR3 bases: TGTGCCTGGAGTTCCCCGGACTTAAACTATCGGGATGGGCAGTACTTC. It codes for CAWSSPDLNYRDGQYF.

This clonotype appeared many times. The chain combines TRBV18 with TRBJ1-2; TRBD1 is a possible D gene (5 bases). V was cut by 3 bases and J by 5 bases, with 13 bases left in between. The CDR3 length is 14 residues. Germline assignment: CDR1 KGHSH and CDR2 LQKENI. Written as DNA, the CDR3 is TGTGCCAGCTCACCCGGGGGAGACCGGTATGGCTACACCTTC. Its protein product is CASSPGGDRYGYTF. Drawing the rest from reference TRBV18 and TRBJ1-2, the complete variable domain is NAGVMQNPRHLVRRRGQEARLRCSPMKGHSHVYWYRQLPEEGLKFMVYLQKENIIDESGMPKERFSAEFPKEGPSILRIQQVVRGDSAAYFCASSPGGDRYGYTFGSGTRLTVV.

V and J are TRBV3-1 and TRBJ1-2, with D hard to call. V gave up 1 base and J gave up 2 bases, with 5 bases separating them. CDR1 and CDR2 from the germline V gene are LGHDT and YNNKEL (reference sequence). The CDR3 spans 13 residues. The CDR3, as DNA: TGTGCCAGCAGCCAAGCGCAGAACTATGGCTACACCTTC. Amino acid sequence: CASSQAQNYGYTF.

By proportion, this clonotype is medium-sized. This sequence joins TRBV6-5 and TRBJ2-3; D is undetermined. The CDR3 has 14 amino acids. Per the germline V gene, CDR1 is MNHEY and CDR2 is SVGAGI. Trimming removed 5 bases at V and 2 bases at J, with 11 bases between. The CDR3 protein is CASSTDWDTDTQYF. In DNA form, the CDR3 reads TGTGCCAGCAGTACCGACTGGGACACAGATACGCAGTATTTT.

This clonotype was found a few times. The chain is built from TRBV18 and TRBJ1-1; D gene ambiguous. The V gene's germline CDR1 is KGHSH and CDR2 LQKENI. CDR3 length: 14 residues. Trimming pared 3 bases from V and 1 base from J, leaving 9 bases between. In DNA, the CDR3 is TGTGCCAGCTCACCGGAGGCCTCGAACACTGAAGCTTTCTTT. It codes for CASSPEASNTEAFF.

This clonotype was counted ten times or more. The CDR3 DNA reads as TGCGCCAGCAGCCAAGGGGCGGGAGGCTACGAGCAGTACTTC. Translation gives CASSQGAGGYEQYF. The J gene is TRBJ2-7, the V gene TRBV4-1; TRBD2 aligns across 8 bases. Germline V gene data show CDR1 as MGHRA and CDR2 as YSYEKL. The CDR3 has 14 residues. The junction had 2 bases not matched to a gene; V was cut back by 1 base and J by 3 bases.

There are many counts of this clonotype. The genes are TRBV11-1 and TRBJ1-1, with TRBD1 as a possible D gene (6 bases). With 4 bases removed from V and 6 bases from J, the gap between germline ends came to 12 bases. This CDR3 contains 13 residues. Germline V CDR1 and CDR2: SGHAT, FQDESV (reference sequence). The CDR3 region is CASSSVGGAEAFF. The CDR3, as DNA: TGTGCCAGCAGCTCAGTAGGGGGGGCTGAAGCTTTCTTT.

This clonotype appeared many times. As DNA, the CDR3 is TGTGCCAGCAGCTTGGCCGGACAGGGCTCCTATGGCTACACCTTC. Protein product: CASSLAGQGSYGYTF. The J gene is TRBJ1-2, the V gene TRBV5-5; 8 bases map to TRBD1. The CDR3 contains 15 residues. J gave up 4 bases and V 0 bases, and 5 bases lay outside the gene matches. Per the germline V gene, CDR1 is SGHKS and CDR2 is YYEKEE (reference sequence).

Many counts were recorded for this clonotype. The rearrangement links TRBV30 to TRBJ1-2; TRBD1 is a possible D gene (5 bases). V was trimmed by 2 bases and J by 6 bases, leaving 10 bases between them. Germline-derived CDR1 and CDR2 are GTSNPN and SVGIG (reference sequence). This CDR3 spans 12 amino acids. The chain's CDR3 is CAWSQGGNGYTF. The CDR3 DNA reads TGTGCCTGGAGTCAGGGAGGGAATGGCTACACCTTC.

This clonotype was observed many times. This sequence joins TRBV7-8 and TRBJ2-3, with 7 positions matching TRBD2. After removal of 3 bases from V and 2 bases from J, the junction contained 5 bases not matched to a gene. This CDR3 spans 15 amino acids. Germline V gene sequence: CDR1 SGHVS, CDR2 FQNEAQ. The CDR3 here is CASSFVGGNTDTQYF. DNA for the CDR3: TGTGCCAGCAGCTTTGTGGGAGGGAACACAGATACGCAGTATTTT.

This clonotype was counted many times. This chain connects TRBV7-9 to TRBJ1-1; D is perhaps TRBD1 (5 bases). Trimming took off 2 bases at V and 0 bases at J, with 13 bases between the two ends. CDR1 is SEHNR, CDR2 FQNEAQ, per germline (reference sequence). This CDR3 is built from 16 residues. CDR3 sequence: CASSLSPGPLNTEAFF. DNA of the CDR3: TGTGCCAGCAGCTTATCCCCAGGGCCATTGAACACTGAAGCTTTCTTT.

The rearrangement joins TRBV19 to TRBJ1-6; D remains ambiguous. The CDR3 runs 12 residues. CDR1 and CDR2 from the germline V gene are LNHDA and SQIVND (reference sequence). The V gene lost 11 bases and the J gene lost 7 bases, with 12 bases spanning the gap. The CDR3 nucleotides read TGTGCCGTTTATTTATGGAATTCACCCCTCCACTTT. Residues: CAVYLWNSPLHF.